Below, 17 T cell receptor beta chains from the same sample are listed, as sequenced in a study of response to subunit inactivated influenza vaccine (dated by TCRdb to about 2018). Library creation used RT-PCR. Sequenced on an Illumina HiSeq 2500. TCRdb trimmed the raw reads at Q25, called clones with MiXCR and kept productive beta chains. Here each entry gathers all rows of one CDR3 protein and keeps the most common genes and DNA. The sample has more than 550,000 distinct CDR3 sequences on record, roughly 10% of them singletons. The ten largest clones capture roughly a tenth of the sample. The source was PBMCs from blood, collected on the day of vaccination. The source of these receptors is a man aged 50 to 60 who received an inactivated influenza vaccine. Donor details come from another sample of the same person, matched by shared clones.

In this sample, this clonotype turned up many times. The genes are TRBV20-1 and TRBJ1-1, with 7 positions matching TRBD1. With V trimmed by 4 bases and J by 11 bases, 10 bases remained unmatched. Germline V gives CDR1 DFQATT, CDR2 SNEGSKA (reference sequence). The CDR3 is 12 amino acids. This CDR3 reads CSATGGTVGAFF. The DNA for the CDR3 is TGCAGTGCTACCGGTGGGACAGTCGGTGCTTTCTTT.

V is TRBV5-1 and J is TRBJ2-1; 7 bases are shared with TRBD1. Looked up from germline, CDR1 is SGHRS and CDR2 is YFSETQ. The CDR3 contains 13 residues. V dropped 5 bases and J dropped 5; count of bases not matched to a gene: 4. Here the CDR3 reads CASRTGTDNEQFF. The CDR3 DNA follows: TGCGCCAGCAGGACTGGGACAGACAATGAGCAGTTCTTC.

A few counts support this clonotype. The genes are TRBV7-9 and TRBJ2-1; the D gene is possibly TRBD1 (6 bases). This CDR3 has 15 amino acids. CDR1 is SEHNR and CDR2 is FQNEAQ in the germline V gene (reference sequence). The V and J ends lost 3 bases and 4 bases respectively, with 13 bases between them. CDR3 DNA: TGTGCCAGCAGCTTTCGCAGGGGTGGTTACAATGAGCAGTTCTTC. This gives the protein CASSFRRGGYNEQFF.

This clonotype was recorded once. With a much larger clone just one base away, this may be a read error. This chain joins TRBV20-1 and TRBJ2-1; 11 nucleotides agree with TRBD2. Germline CDR1 is DFQATT and CDR2 is SNEGSKA (reference sequence). The CDR3 runs to 16 residues. In DNA, the CDR3 is TGCTGTGCTAGAGATCTAGGGCGGCTAGCGGGGGGTGAGCAGTTCTTC. This codes for CCARDLGRLAGGEQFF.

The genes are TRBV4-2 and TRBJ2-2; D gene unclear. The germline V gene encodes CDR1 LGHNA and CDR2 YNFKEQ. This CDR3 region has 15 residues. Between the trimmed V and J ends, which lost 1 base and 7 bases, there was a span of 13 bases. The CDR3 here is CASSQGVVSDGELFF. CDR3 DNA sequence: TGTGCCAGCAGCCAAGGGGTTGTCTCTGACGGGGAGCTGTTTTTT.

Turning to this clonotype: Compared with germline, one end of the junction differs, possibly owing to a read error. The chain employs TRBV6-1 and TRBJ2-2; maybe TRBD2 (5 bases). There are 15 residues in the CDR3. Germline V gene lookup returns CDR1 MNHNS and CDR2 SASEGT. CDR3 region: CASSEVAQNTGELLF. CDR3 DNA: TGTGCCAGCAGTGAAGTGGCTCAAAACACCGGGGAGCTGTTGTTT.

The chain carries TRBV5-6 and TRBJ2-1; D is possibly TRBD2 (5 bases). Germline V CDR1 and CDR2: SGHDT, YYEEEE. V gave up 6 bases and J gave up 0 bases, with 13 bases separating them. The CDR3 has 15 amino acids. This CDR3 is CASTPGISSYNEQFF. Written as DNA, the CDR3 is TGTGCCAGCACTCCGGGGATCAGCTCCTACAATGAGCAGTTCTTC.

V gene TRBV7-9 combines with J gene TRBJ2-2; tentatively, D is TRBD2 (5 bases). CDR1 and CDR2 from the germline V gene are SEHNR and FQNEAQ (reference sequence). V was trimmed by 4 bases and J by 3 bases, leaving 12 bases between them. The CDR3 totals 15 residues. This CDR3 is CASSSWTGYTGELFF. The CDR3, as DNA: TGTGCCAGCAGCTCCTGGACGGGATACACCGGGGAGCTGTTTTTT.

This clonotype was counted between two and nine times. The genes are TRBV4-3 and TRBJ2-1; TRBD2 aligns across 11 bases. The germline gives CDR1 LGHNA, CDR2 YSLEER. V lost 2 bases to trimming and J lost 5 bases; unmatched junction nucleotides: 5. CDR3 length: 16 amino acids. The CDR3 nucleotides are TGCGCCAGCAGCCAAACAACTAGCGGGAGACACAATGAGCAGTTCTTC. It specifies CASSQTTSGRHNEQFF.

The V and J genes are TRBV5-1 and TRBJ1-3; tentative D call: TRBD1 (5 bases). Germline CDR1 and CDR2: SGHRS and YFSETQ. The CDR3 runs 16 residues. Trimming cost V 0 bases and J 2 bases, with 12 bases left between them. The CDR3 nucleotides read TGCGCCAGCAGCTTGGCCTTGAGGGGTACTGGAAACACCATATATTTT. Its protein product is CASSLALRGTGNTIYF.

The table lists this clonotype with a few counts. This chain's CDR3 is CASSEKRDQPQHF. The CDR3 DNA sequence: TGTGCCAGCTCTGAAAAGAGGGATCAGCCCCAGCATTTT. This rearrangement joins TRBV18 to TRBJ1-5; D not resolved. The V and J ends lost 6 bases and 5 bases respectively, with 11 bases between them. Germline V gives CDR1 KGHSH, CDR2 LQKENI. The CDR3 is made up of 13 amino acids. The full variable domain, rest sourced from reference TRBV18 and TRBJ1-5, is NAGVMQNPRHLVRRRGQEARLRCSPMKGHSHVYWYRQLPEEGLKFMVYLQKENIIDESGMPKERFSAEFPKEGPSILRIQQVVRGDSAAYFCASSEKRDQPQHFGDGTRLSIL.

The genes are TRBV5-4 and TRBJ2-3; D is perhaps TRBD1 (5 bases). The length of the CDR3 is 14 residues. V shed 4 bases and J shed 4 bases, with 13 bases lying between them. From germline, CDR1 is SGHNT and CDR2 YYREEE (reference sequence). The CDR3 coding sequence is TGTGCCAGCAGCAGGACCAGGGATCCAGATACGCAGTATTTT. Its protein product is CASSRTRDPDTQYF.

In its sample, this clonotype was seen a few times. The CDR3 region has the DNA TGCGCCAGCAGCCAGGATACTTCACCACCCTCCCAAGAGACCCAGTACTTC. Amino acids: CASSQDTSPPSQETQYF. The chain links TRBV4-1 to TRBJ2-5; D unclear. CDR3 length equals 17 residues. Trimming pared 3 bases from V and 1 base from J, leaving 18 bases between. Germline V CDR1 and CDR2: MGHRA, YSYEKL.

This clonotype came up a few times. This chain links TRBV19 with TRBJ2-7; D is perhaps TRBD1 or TRBD2 (5 bases each). CDR3 length equals 12 residues. The V end lost 0 bases, the J end lost 5 bases, and 5 bases lay between the germline ends. CDR1 is LNHDA and CDR2 is SQIVND in the germline V gene (reference sequence). The chain's CDR3 is CASSIEGHEQYF. The CDR3 DNA follows: TGTGCCAGTAGTATAGAGGGACACGAGCAGTACTTC. Together with reference TRBV19 and TRBJ2-7, the CDR3 gives the full variable domain: DGGITQSPKYLFRKEGQNVTLSCEQNLNHDAMYWYRQDPGQGLRLIYYSQIVNDFQKGDIAEGYSVSREKKESFPLTVTSAQKNPTAFYLCASSIEGHEQYFGPGTRLTVT.

This clonotype was seen only a few times. The gene calls are TRBV7-8 and TRBJ2-5; D might be TRBD2 (5 bases). Germline-derived CDR1 and CDR2 are SGHVS and FQNEAQ. The CDR3 totals 12 residues. The V end lost 3 bases, the J end lost 12 bases, and 14 bases lay between the germline ends. The CDR3 DNA is TGTGCCAGCAGCTTGCGCGGGCTCGATGAGTACTTC. Translation gives CASSLRGLDEYF.

There are a few counts of this clonotype. The rearrangement links TRBV24-1 to TRBJ2-5; D unclear. Germline V CDR1 and CDR2: KGHDR, SFDVKD. The CDR3 loop spans 11 amino acids. V was trimmed by 3 bases and J by 4 bases, leaving 2 bases between them. CDR3 sequence: CATSDVETQYF. The DNA of the CDR3 is TGTGCCACCAGTGATGTAGAGACCCAGTACTTC.

This clonotype was detected only a few times. The chain recombines TRBV6-1 with TRBJ2-7; TRBD2 matches 10 bases. CDR3 length: 15 amino acids. The ends lost 3 bases at V and 3 bases at J; junction bases unmatched: 5. Germline lookup yields CDR1 MNHNS and CDR2 SASEGT. The CDR3 region is CASSDDPSGSYEQYF. CDR3 bases: TGTGCCAGCAGTGATGACCCTAGCGGGAGCTACGAGCAGTACTTC.